This T cell receptor beta chain was retrieved from a study of control samples from healthy donors and cancer patients. Trimming pared 0 bases from V and 5 bases from J, leaving 7 bases between. The CDR3 extends over 13 amino acids. The V gene's germline CDR1 is MGHRA and CDR2 YSYEKL. TCRdb's copy holds only in-frame clones and misses some; the assay was immunoSEQ multiplex PCR. The sample includes around 170,000 clones, 92% of them seen just once. The receptor was isolated from a woman aged 25 to 39 in good health. Material: blood. This rearrangement joins TRBV4-1 to TRBJ2-5; D is ambiguous. CDR3 DNA sequence: TGCGCCAGCAGCCAAGATCGGCGGGAGACCCAGTACTTC. It encodes CASSQDRRETQYF.